In this sample, the clone carrying this TCR beta chain turned up once. Produced via immunoSEQ multiplex PCR; TCRdb's table is partial and in-frame only. The sample shows over 100,000 clones, about 86% of them seen only once. This entry comes from a study of blood T cell repertoires in COVID-19. Across the study: Acute and convalescent COVID-19 specimens originated in the United States, Italy and Spain.

In germline, CDR1 is MNHEY, CDR2 SMNVEV (reference sequence). The CDR3 totals 17 residues. The V and J ends lost 0 bases and 1 base respectively, with 15 bases between them. The chain uses TRBV27 and TRBJ1-1; TRBD1 is a possible D gene (6 bases). Material for sequencing was peripheral blood. This clonotype was sampled from a woman over 75 with active or convalescent COVID-19. CDR3 sequence reads: CASSLSGWGRSNTEAFF. The DNA for the CDR3 is TGTGCCAGCAGTTTATCAGGCTGGGGGCGGTCGAACACTGAAGCTTTCTTT.